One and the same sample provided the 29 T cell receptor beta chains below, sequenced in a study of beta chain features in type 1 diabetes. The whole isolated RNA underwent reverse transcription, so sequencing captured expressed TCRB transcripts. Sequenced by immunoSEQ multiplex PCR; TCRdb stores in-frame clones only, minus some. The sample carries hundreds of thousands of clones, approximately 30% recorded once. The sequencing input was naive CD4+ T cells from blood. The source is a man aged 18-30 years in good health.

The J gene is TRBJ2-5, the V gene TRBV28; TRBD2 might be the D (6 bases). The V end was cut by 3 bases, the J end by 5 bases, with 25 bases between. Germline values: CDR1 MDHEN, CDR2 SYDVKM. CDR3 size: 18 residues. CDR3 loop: CASSLASLALARGETQYF. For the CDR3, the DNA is TGTGCCAGCAGTTTGGCATCACTAGCACTCGCTCGAGGGGAGACCCAGTACTTC.

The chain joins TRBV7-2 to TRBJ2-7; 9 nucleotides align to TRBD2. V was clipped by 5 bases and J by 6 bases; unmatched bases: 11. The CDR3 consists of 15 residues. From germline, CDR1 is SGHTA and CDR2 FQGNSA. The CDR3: CASSPQTRREGEQYF. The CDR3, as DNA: TGTGCCAGCAGCCCCCAGACTAGGCGGGAGGGCGAGCAGTACTTC.

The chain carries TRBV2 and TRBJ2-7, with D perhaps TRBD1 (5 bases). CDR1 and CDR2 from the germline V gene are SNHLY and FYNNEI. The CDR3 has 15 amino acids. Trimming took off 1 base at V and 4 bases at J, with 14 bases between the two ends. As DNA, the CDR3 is TGTGCCAGCAGTGAAGAGGGGCAGGCGATATACGAGCAGTACTTC. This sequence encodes CASSEEGQAIYEQYF.

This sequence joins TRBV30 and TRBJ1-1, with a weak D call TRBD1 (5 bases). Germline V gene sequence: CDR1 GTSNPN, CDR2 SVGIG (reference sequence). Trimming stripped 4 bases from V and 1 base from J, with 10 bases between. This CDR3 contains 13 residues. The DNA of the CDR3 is TGTGCCTGGACCTGGACACCGAACACTGAAGCTTTCTTT. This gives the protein CAWTWTPNTEAFF.

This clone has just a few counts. The CDR3 bases are TGTGCCAGCAGTGACTTATACAGGGAACTGGACGAGCAGTACTTC. It encodes CASSDLYRELDEQYF. The V and J genes are TRBV2 and TRBJ2-7; a possible D gene is TRBD1 (6 bases). Germline V CDR1 and CDR2: SNHLY, FYNNEI. CDR3 length equals 15 residues. Trimming removed 3 bases at V and 5 bases at J, with 17 bases between.

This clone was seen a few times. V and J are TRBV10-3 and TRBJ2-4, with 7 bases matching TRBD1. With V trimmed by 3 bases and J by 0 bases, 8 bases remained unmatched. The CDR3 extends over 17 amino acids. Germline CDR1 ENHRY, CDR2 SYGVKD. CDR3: CAISDLDRRLAKNIQYF. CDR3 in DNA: TGTGCCATCAGTGACTTGGACAGGAGATTAGCCAAAAACATTCAGTACTTC.

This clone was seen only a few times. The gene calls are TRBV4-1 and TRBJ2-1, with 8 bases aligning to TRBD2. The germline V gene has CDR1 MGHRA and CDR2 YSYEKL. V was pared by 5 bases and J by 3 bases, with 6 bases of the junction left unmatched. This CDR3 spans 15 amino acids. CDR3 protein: CASSSLGLDYNEQFF. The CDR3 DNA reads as TGCGCCAGCAGCAGCCTGGGACTAGACTACAATGAGCAGTTCTTC.

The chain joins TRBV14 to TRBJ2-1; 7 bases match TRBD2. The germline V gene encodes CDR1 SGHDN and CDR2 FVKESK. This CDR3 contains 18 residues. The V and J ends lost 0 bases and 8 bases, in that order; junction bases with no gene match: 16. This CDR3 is CASSQDSGQTSRKDEQFF. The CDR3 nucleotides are TGTGCCAGCAGCCAAGATTCAGGGCAGACTAGCCGGAAGGATGAGCAGTTCTTC. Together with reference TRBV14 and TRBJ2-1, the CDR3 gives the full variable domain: EAGVTQFPSHSVIEKGQTVTLRCDPISGHDNLYWYRRVMGKEIKFLLHFVKESKQDESGMPNNRFLAERTGGTYSTLKVQPAELEDSGVYFCASSQDSGQTSRKDEQFFGPGTRLTVL.

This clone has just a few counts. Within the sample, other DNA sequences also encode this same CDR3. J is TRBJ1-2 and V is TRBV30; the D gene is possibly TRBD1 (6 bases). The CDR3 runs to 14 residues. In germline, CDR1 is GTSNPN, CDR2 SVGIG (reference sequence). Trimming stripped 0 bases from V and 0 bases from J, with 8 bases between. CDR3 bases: TGTGCCTGGAGTGTACAGGGCGCTAACTATGGCTACACCTTC. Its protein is CAWSVQGANYGYTF.

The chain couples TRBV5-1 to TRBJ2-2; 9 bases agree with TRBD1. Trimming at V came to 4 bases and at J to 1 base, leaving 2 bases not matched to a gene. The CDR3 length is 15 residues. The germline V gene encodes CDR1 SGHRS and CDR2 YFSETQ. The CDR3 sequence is CASSRDRVNTGELFF. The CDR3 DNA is TGCGCCAGCAGCCGGGACAGGGTGAACACCGGGGAGCTGTTTTTT.

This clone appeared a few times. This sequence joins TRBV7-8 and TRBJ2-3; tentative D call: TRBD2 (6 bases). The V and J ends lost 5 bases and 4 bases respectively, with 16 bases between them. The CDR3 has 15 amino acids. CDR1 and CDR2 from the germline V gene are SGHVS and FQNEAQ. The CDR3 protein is CASSPILAQADTQYF. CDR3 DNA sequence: TGTGCCAGCAGCCCAATACTAGCTCAGGCAGATACGCAGTATTTT. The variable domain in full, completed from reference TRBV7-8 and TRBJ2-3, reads GAGVSQSPRYKVAKRGQDVALRCDPISGHVSLFWYQQALGQGPEFLTYFQNEAQLDKSGLPSDRFFAERPEGSVSTLKIQRTQQEDSAVYLCASSPILAQADTQYFGPGTRLTVL.

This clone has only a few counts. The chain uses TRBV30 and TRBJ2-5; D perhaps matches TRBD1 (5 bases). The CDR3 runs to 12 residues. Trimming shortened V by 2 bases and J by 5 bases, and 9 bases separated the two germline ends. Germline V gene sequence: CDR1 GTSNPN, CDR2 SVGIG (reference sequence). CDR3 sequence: CAWSWAGETQYF. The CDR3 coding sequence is TGTGCCTGGAGTTGGGCAGGGGAGACCCAGTACTTC.

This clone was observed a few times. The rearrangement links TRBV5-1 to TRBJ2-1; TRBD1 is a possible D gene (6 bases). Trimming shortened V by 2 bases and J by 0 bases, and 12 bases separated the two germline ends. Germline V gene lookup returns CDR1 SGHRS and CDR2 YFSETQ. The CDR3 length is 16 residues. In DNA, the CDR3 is TGCGCCAGCAGCTTTACAGGGCCAAGCTCCTACAATGAGCAGTTCTTC. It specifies CASSFTGPSSYNEQFF. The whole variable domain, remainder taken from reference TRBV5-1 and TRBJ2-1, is KAGVTQTPRYLIKTRGQQVTLSCSPISGHRSVSWYQQTPGQGLQFLFEYFSETQRNKGNFPGRFSGRQFSNSRSEMNVSTLELGDSALYLCASSFTGPSSYNEQFFGPGTRLTVL.

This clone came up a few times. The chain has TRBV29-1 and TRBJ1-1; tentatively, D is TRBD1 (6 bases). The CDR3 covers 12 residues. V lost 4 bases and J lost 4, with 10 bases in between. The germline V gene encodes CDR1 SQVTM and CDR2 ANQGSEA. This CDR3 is CSVVQGFTEAFF. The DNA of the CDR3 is TGCAGCGTTGTTCAGGGGTTCACTGAAGCTTTCTTT.

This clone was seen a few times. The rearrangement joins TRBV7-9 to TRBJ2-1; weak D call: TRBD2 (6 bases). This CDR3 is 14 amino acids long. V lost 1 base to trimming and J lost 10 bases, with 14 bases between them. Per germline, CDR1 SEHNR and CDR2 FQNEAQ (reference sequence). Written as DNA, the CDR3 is TGTGCCAGCAGCTTAGTAGCGGAGCGTCTGGAGCAGTTCTTC. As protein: CASSLVAERLEQFF.

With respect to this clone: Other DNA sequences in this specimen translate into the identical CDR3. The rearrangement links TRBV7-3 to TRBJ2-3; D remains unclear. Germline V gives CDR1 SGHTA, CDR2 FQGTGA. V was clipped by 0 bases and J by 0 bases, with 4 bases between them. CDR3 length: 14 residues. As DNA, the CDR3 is TGTGCCAGCAGCTTAACGGCTAGCACAGATACGCAGTATTTT. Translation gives CASSLTASTDTQYF.

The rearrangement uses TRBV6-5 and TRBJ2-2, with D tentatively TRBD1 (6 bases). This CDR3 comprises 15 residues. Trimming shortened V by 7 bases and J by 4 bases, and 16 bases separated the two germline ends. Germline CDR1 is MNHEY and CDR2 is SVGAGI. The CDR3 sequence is CASTRTAKGTGELFF. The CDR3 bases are TGTGCCAGCACCCGGACAGCCAAGGGCACCGGGGAGCTGTTTTTT.

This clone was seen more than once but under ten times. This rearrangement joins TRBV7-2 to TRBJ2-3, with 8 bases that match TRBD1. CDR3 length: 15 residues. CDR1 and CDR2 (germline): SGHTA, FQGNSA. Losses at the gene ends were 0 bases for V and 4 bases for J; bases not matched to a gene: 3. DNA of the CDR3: TGTGCCAGCAGCTTAGCCGCAGGGGGCCCAGATACGCAGTATTTT. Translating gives CASSLAAGGPDTQYF.

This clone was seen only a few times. In nucleotides, the CDR3 is TGTGCCAGCGGGGCCACCGATTCTAGTTTCTACGAGCAGTACTTC. Amino acid sequence: CASGATDSSFYEQYF. V is TRBV4-2 and J is TRBJ2-7, with D perhaps matching TRBD1 (5 bases). The CDR3 totals 15 residues. The V gene lost 8 bases and the J gene lost 3 bases, with 20 bases spanning the gap. Germline CDR1 is LGHNA and CDR2 is YNFKEQ.

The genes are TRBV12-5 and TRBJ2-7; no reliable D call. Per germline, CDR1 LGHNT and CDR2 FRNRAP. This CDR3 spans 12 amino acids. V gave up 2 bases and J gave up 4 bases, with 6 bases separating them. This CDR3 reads CASGLSQYEQYF. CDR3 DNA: TGTGCTAGTGGTTTGTCACAGTACGAGCAGTACTTC.

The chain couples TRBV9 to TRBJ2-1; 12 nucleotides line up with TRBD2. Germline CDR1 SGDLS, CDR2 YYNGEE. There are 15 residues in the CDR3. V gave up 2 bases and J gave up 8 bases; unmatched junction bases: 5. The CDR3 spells CASSVSGTSGHEQFF. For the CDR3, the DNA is TGTGCCAGCAGCGTTTCCGGGACTAGCGGGCATGAGCAGTTCTTC.

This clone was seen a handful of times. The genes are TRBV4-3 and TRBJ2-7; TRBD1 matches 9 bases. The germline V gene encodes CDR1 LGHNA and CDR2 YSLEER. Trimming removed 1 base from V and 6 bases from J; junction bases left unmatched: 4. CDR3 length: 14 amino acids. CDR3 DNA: TGCGCCAGCAGCCAAGCTGGGACAGGGCCCGAGCAGTACTTC. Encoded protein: CASSQAGTGPEQYF.

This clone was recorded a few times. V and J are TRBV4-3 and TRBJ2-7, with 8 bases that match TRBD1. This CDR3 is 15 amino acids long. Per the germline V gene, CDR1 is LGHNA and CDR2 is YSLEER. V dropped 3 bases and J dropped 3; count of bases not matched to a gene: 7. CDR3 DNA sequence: TGCGCCAGCAGCCAGCTCCAGGGGGCTGGCTACGAGCAGTACTTC. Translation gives CASSQLQGAGYEQYF.

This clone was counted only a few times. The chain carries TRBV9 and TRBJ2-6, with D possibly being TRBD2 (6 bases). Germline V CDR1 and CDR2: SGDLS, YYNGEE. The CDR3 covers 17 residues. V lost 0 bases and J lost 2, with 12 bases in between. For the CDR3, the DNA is TGTGCCAGCAGCGTAGTTAGCGGAGGGCCTGGGGCCAACGTCCTGACTTTC. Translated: CASSVVSGGPGANVLTF. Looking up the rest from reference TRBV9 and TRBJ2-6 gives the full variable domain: DSGVTQTPKHLITATGQRVTLRCSPRSGDLSVYWYQQSLDQGLQFLIQYYNGEERAKGNILERFSAQQFPDLHSELNLSSLELGDSALYFCASSVVSGGPGANVLTFGAGSRLTVL.

CDR3 sequence (DNA): TGTGCCAGCAGTGAAGCATTGGGGACAGGTTACGAAAAACTGTTTTTT. Translated, it gives CASSEALGTGYEKLFF. The chain combines TRBV6-1 with TRBJ1-4; 8 positions agree with TRBD1. Germline V gene data show CDR1 as MNHNS and CDR2 as SASEGT. V gave up 0 bases and J gave up 8 bases; unmatched junction bases: 8. This CDR3 is 16 amino acids long.

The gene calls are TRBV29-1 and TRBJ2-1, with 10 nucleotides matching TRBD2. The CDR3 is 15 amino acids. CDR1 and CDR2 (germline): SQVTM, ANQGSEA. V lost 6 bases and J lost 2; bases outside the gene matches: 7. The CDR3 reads CSVRAGGRPYNEQFF. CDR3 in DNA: TGCAGCGTCCGAGCGGGAGGGAGGCCCTACAATGAGCAGTTCTTC.

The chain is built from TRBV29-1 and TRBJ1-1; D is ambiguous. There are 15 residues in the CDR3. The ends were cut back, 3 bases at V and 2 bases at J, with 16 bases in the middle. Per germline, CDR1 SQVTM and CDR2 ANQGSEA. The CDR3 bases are TGCAGCGTTGATAGGGCCCCCGTCAGAAACACTGAAGCTTTCTTT. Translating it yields CSVDRAPVRNTEAFF.

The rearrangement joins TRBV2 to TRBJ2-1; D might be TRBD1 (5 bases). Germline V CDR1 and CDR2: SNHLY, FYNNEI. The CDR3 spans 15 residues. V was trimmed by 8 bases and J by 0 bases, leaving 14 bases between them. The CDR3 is CASLFEGDSYNEQFF. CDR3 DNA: TGTGCCAGCCTGTTCGAAGGGGACTCCTACAATGAGCAGTTCTTC.

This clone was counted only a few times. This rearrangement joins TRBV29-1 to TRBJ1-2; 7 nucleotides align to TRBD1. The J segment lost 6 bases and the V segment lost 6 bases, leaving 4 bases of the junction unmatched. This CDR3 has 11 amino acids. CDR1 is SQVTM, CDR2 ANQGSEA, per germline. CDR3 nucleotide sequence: TGCAGCGTGGCCGGACAGGATGGCTACACCTTC. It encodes CSVAGQDGYTF.